These 28 T cell receptor beta chains were all obtained from the same sample, sequenced in a study of blood T cell repertoires in COVID-19. Measured with immunoSEQ multiplex PCR; TCRdb has only the in-frame clones, and not every one. The repertoire has under 400,000 clones, about 92% of them found once; the top ten carry 3.9%. Sequencing used peripheral blood. Every receptor here comes from a woman aged 60-75 years with COVID-19, enrolled during active disease.

This chain joins TRBV7-9 and TRBJ1-1; tentative D call: TRBD1 (5 bases). This CDR3 has 13 residues. Trimming removed 4 bases at V and 6 bases at J, with 12 bases between. The germline CDR1 and CDR2 sequences are SEHNR and FQNEAQ (reference sequence). This CDR3 reads CASSYVGAPEAFF. Here the CDR3 DNA reads TGTGCCAGCAGCTACGTAGGGGCCCCTGAAGCTTTCTTT.

This sequence joins TRBV18 and TRBJ1-1, with D maybe TRBD1 (5 bases). The germline V and J ends were trimmed by 6 bases and 5 bases, with 10 bases remaining between them. Germline CDR1 is KGHSH and CDR2 is LQKENI. The CDR3 is 12 residues long. Here the CDR3 DNA reads TGTGCCAGCTCCCAGGGAGGTACTGAAGCTTTCTTT. Protein product: CASSQGGTEAFF.

This chain connects TRBV7-9 to TRBJ1-3, with 7 nucleotides matching TRBD1. This CDR3 contains 14 residues. Unmatched junction bases numbered 3, after V lost 5 bases and J lost 2 bases. CDR1 SEHNR and CDR2 FQNEAQ come from the germline V gene (reference sequence). CDR3: CASSIGTAGNTIYF. The CDR3 coding sequence is TGTGCCAGCAGCATAGGGACAGCTGGAAACACCATATATTTT.

The rearrangement links TRBV7-9 to TRBJ1-1; D may be TRBD1 (6 bases). This CDR3 spans 13 amino acids. The ends were cut back, 5 bases at V and 4 bases at J, with 11 bases in the middle. Germline V gene data show CDR1 as SEHNR and CDR2 as FQNEAQ (reference sequence). The CDR3 loop is CASSAGGPTEAFF. In nucleotides, the CDR3 is TGTGCCAGCAGCGCCGGGGGGCCCACTGAAGCTTTCTTT.

As regards this clone: This specimen includes other DNA sequences encoding the same CDR3. The rearrangement uses TRBV5-1 and TRBJ1-2, with 7 bases that match TRBD1. V trimming: 5 bases; J trimming: 3 bases; junction bases outside the gene matches: 4. The germline V gene has CDR1 SGHRS and CDR2 YFSETQ. The CDR3 totals 13 residues. CDR3 nucleotide sequence: TGCGCCAGCAGTCAAGACAGGGACTATGGCTACACCTTC. Translated, it gives CASSQDRDYGYTF.

This clone showed up just once. Here the CDR3 DNA reads TGTGCCAGCAGGGGACAGGGCATAAGCACAGATACGCAGTATTTT. Translating gives CASRGQGISTDTQYF. The J gene is TRBJ2-3, the V gene TRBV2; 9 positions agree with TRBD1. Trimming at V came to 6 bases and at J to 0 bases, leaving 4 bases not matched to a gene. Germline loops: CDR1 SNHLY, CDR2 FYNNEI. CDR3 length: 15 amino acids.

The chain links TRBV7-2 to TRBJ2-7; 7 bases fit TRBD1. This CDR3 spans 15 amino acids. The V and J ends lost 5 bases and 3 bases, in that order; junction bases with no gene match: 10. Germline V gene sequence: CDR1 SGHTA, CDR2 FQGNSA. The CDR3 DNA sequence: TGTGCCAGCAGCCCGATGACAGGGTTGAACTACGAGCAGTACTTC. The encoded protein is CASSPMTGLNYEQYF.

The chain has TRBV7-3 and TRBJ2-1; D may be TRBD1 (6 bases). The CDR3 runs 13 residues. V lost 5 bases, J lost 10 bases, and 15 bases lay in between. The germline V gene encodes CDR1 SGHTA and CDR2 FQGTGA. CDR3 residues: CASSPSGAREQFF. CDR3 DNA sequence: TGTGCCAGCAGCCCCTCAGGGGCAAGGGAGCAGTTCTTC.

This rearrangement joins TRBV14 to TRBJ2-1; D gene unclear. Germline CDR1 SGHDN, CDR2 FVKESK. This CDR3 contains 13 residues. Trimming shortened V by 4 bases and J by 0 bases, and 4 bases separated the two germline ends. This CDR3 reads CASSPSSYNEQFF. CDR3 in DNA: TGTGCCAGCAGCCCTAGCTCCTACAATGAGCAGTTCTTC. The whole variable domain, filled in from reference TRBV14 and TRBJ2-1, reads EAGVTQFPSHSVIEKGQTVTLRCDPISGHDNLYWYRRVMGKEIKFLLHFVKESKQDESGMPNNRFLAERTGGTYSTLKVQPAELEDSGVYFCASSPSSYNEQFFGPGTRLTVL.

This clone has just one count. V gene TRBV5-1 combines with J gene TRBJ1-3; D remains unclear. Trimming shortened V by 1 base and J by 4 bases, and 9 bases separated the two germline ends. This CDR3 has 14 residues. Germline CDR1 is SGHRS and CDR2 is YFSETQ. The CDR3 region is CASSLMTGGNTIYF. DNA for the CDR3: TGCGCCAGCAGCTTGATGACGGGGGGAAACACCATATATTTT.

V and J are TRBV6-4 and TRBJ1-2; D not certain. Germline V gene data show CDR1 as MRHNA and CDR2 as SNTAGT. Trimming left V 2 bases short and J 2 bases short, with 15 bases between. This CDR3 contains 16 residues. The DNA of the CDR3 is TGTGCCAGCAGTGACGGTGGGCCGCTTTTGAACTATGGCTACACCTTC. It is translated as CASSDGGPLLNYGYTF.

This sequence joins TRBV7-2 and TRBJ1-4, with 11 nucleotides matching TRBD1. The germline gives CDR1 SGHTA, CDR2 FQGNSA. V lost 2 bases and J lost 2; bases outside the gene matches: 4. The CDR3 consists of 17 residues. The CDR3, as DNA: TGTGCCAGCAGCTTAAAGGGACAGGGGGTGACTAATGAAAAACTGTTTTTT. It yields the protein CASSLKGQGVTNEKLFF.

Of note for this clone: Other DNA variants within this sample encode the same CDR3. The J gene is TRBJ2-5, the V gene TRBV11-2; TRBD2 might be the D (6 bases). V gave up 2 bases and J gave up 5 bases, with 12 bases separating them. The CDR3 sequence is 14 residues long. The germline V gene encodes CDR1 SGHAT and CDR2 FQNNGV. The CDR3 coding sequence is TGTGCCAGCAGCTTAATAAAGGGGAGGGAGACCCAGTACTTC. This encodes CASSLIKGRETQYF.

V is TRBV3-1 (or the pseudogene TRBV3-2) and J is TRBJ1-1; D might be TRBD1 (5 bases). In germline, CDR1 is LGHDT, CDR2 YNNKEL (reference sequence). The CDR3 is 13 amino acids. The V end lost 5 bases, the J end lost 0 bases, and 7 bases lay between the germline ends. CDR3 sequence: CASSDSLNTEAFF. CDR3 DNA: TGTGCCAGCAGCGACAGCCTGAACACTGAAGCTTTCTTT.

V usage is TRBV5-1 and J usage is TRBJ2-1, with TRBD2 identical over 10 bases. The CDR3 has 13 residues. From germline, CDR1 is SGHRS and CDR2 YFSETQ. The junction had 3 bases not matched to a gene; V was cut back by 4 bases and J by 8 bases. Here the CDR3 DNA reads TGCGCCAGCAGCAGCGGGGGGGCAGATGAGCAGTTCTTC. Amino acid sequence: CASSSGGADEQFF.

This chain links TRBV4-1 with TRBJ1-1; D perhaps matches TRBD1 (5 bases). CDR3 length: 16 amino acids. Trimming cost V 1 base and J 1 base, with 13 bases left between them. Germline V gene data show CDR1 as MGHRA and CDR2 as YSYEKL. The CDR3 reads CASSQGLRQGNTEAFF. CDR3 nucleotide sequence: TGCGCCAGCAGCCAAGGTCTCAGGCAGGGGAACACTGAAGCTTTCTTT.

The rearrangement uses TRBV7-2 and TRBJ1-1, with TRBD1 matching 7 bases. The ends lost 4 bases at V and 7 bases at J; junction bases unmatched: 6. CDR1 and CDR2 (germline): SGHTA, FQGNSA. This CDR3 has 13 residues. CDR3 amino acids: CASSSTGYHEAFF. CDR3 bases: TGTGCCAGCAGCTCGACAGGGTACCATGAAGCTTTCTTT.

The chain employs TRBV29-1 and TRBJ1-1; no clear D. Looked up from germline, CDR1 is SQVTM and CDR2 is ANQGSEA. The CDR3 is 15 residues long. Deletions cut 2 bases from V and 1 base from J, with 14 bases between. The DNA of the CDR3 is TGCAGCGTTGAATTCCGGGGAAGTCGGAACACTGAAGCTTTCTTT. Its translation: CSVEFRGSRNTEAFF.

The gene calls are TRBV7-9 and TRBJ1-2; TRBD1 is a possible D gene (5 bases). Germline assignment: CDR1 SEHNR and CDR2 FQNEAQ (reference sequence). Trimming shortened V by 5 bases and J by 4 bases, and 17 bases separated the two germline ends. This CDR3 has 15 amino acids. CDR3 sequence (DNA): TGTGCCAGCAGCCTCGTGGGCAGGGAGGGCTATGGCTACACCTTC. It encodes CASSLVGREGYGYTF. Based on the CDR3 plus reference TRBV7-9 and TRBJ1-2, the full variable domain is DTGVSQNPRHKITKRGQNVTFRCDPISEHNRLYWYRQTLGQGPEFLTYFQNEAQLEKSRLLSDRFSAERPKGSFSTLEIQRTEQGDSAMYLCASSLVGREGYGYTFGSGTRLTVV.

This chain links TRBV5-4 with TRBJ1-2; TRBD1 aligns across 9 bases. The CDR3 covers 13 residues. CDR1 is SGHNT, CDR2 YYREEE, per germline (reference sequence). The junction had 2 bases not matched to a gene; V was cut back by 3 bases and J by 5 bases. The CDR3 DNA reads TGTGCCAGCAGCTCGGACAGGGGTTATGGCTACACCTTC. Protein: CASSSDRGYGYTF.

The chain employs TRBV5-1 and TRBJ1-2; D is possibly TRBD1 (6 bases). With 1 base removed from V and 7 bases from J, the gap between germline ends came to 14 bases. The V gene's germline CDR1 is SGHRS and CDR2 YFSETQ. The length of the CDR3 is 14 residues. The chain's CDR3 is CASSLLGARTGYTF. The CDR3, as DNA: TGCGCCAGCAGCTTGTTGGGGGCGCGCACTGGCTACACCTTC.

With regard to this clone: Other DNA sequences from this sample encode an identical CDR3 as well. The chain has TRBV10-3 and TRBJ1-2, with no clear D. With 3 bases removed from V and 5 bases from J, the gap between germline ends came to 10 bases. Germline V gene sequence: CDR1 ENHRY, CDR2 SYGVKD. The CDR3 loop spans 13 amino acids. The CDR3 reads CAISEGRGYGYTF. CDR3 coding DNA: TGTGCCATCAGTGAAGGTCGAGGGTATGGCTACACCTTC.

In its sample, this clone was seen once. The rearrangement links TRBV19 to TRBJ1-2; a possible D gene is TRBD1 (6 bases). Germline V gives CDR1 LNHDA, CDR2 SQIVND (reference sequence). The CDR3 runs to 13 residues. V was clipped by 7 bases and J by 7 bases, with 16 bases between them. The CDR3 loop is CASNIQGSGGYTF. CDR3 DNA sequence: TGTGCCAGTAACATACAGGGCTCGGGTGGCTACACCTTC. Full variable domain (outside the CDR3, taken from reference TRBV19 and TRBJ1-2): DGGITQSPKYLFRKEGQNVTLSCEQNLNHDAMYWYRQDPGQGLRLIYYSQIVNDFQKGDIAEGYSVSREKKESFPLTVTSAQKNPTAFYLCASNIQGSGGYTFGSGTRLTVV.

CDR3 nucleotide sequence: TGTGCCAGTCAGGGGGCGCTTACTGAAGCTTTCTTT. Translated: CASQGALTEAFF. This chain joins TRBV7-3 and TRBJ1-1; TRBD1 aligns across 8 bases. Germline V gene sequence: CDR1 SGHTA, CDR2 FQGTGA. V shed 9 bases and J 5 bases; nucleotides not matched to a gene: 5. The length of the CDR3 is 12 residues.

The CDR3 sequence: CASSFGRGSDTQYF. Here the CDR3 DNA reads TGTGCCAGCAGCTTCGGGAGGGGCTCAGATACGCAGTATTTT. V usage is TRBV5-4 and J usage is TRBJ2-3, with TRBD2 identical over 8 bases. The CDR3 runs to 14 residues. V trimming: 2 bases; J trimming: 4 bases; junction bases outside the gene matches: 3. Germline-derived CDR1 and CDR2 are SGHNT and YYREEE (reference sequence).

This clone has a handful of counts. The gene calls are TRBV29-1 and TRBJ1-4; tentatively, D is TRBD1 (5 bases). This CDR3 has 13 residues. Looked up from germline, CDR1 is SQVTM and CDR2 is ANQGSEA. Trimming removed 0 bases at V and 6 bases at J, with 8 bases between. The DNA of the CDR3 is TGCAGCGTTGAAGATCGGGGGGATGAAAAACTGTTTTTT. As protein: CSVEDRGDEKLFF.

The chain joins TRBV11-2 to TRBJ2-7; no clear D gene. In germline, CDR1 is SGHAT, CDR2 FQNNGV. The CDR3 length is 13 residues. V lost 0 bases to trimming and J lost 6 bases, with 9 bases between them. DNA of the CDR3: TGTGCCAGCAGCTTAGATCTGGCTTCCGAGCAGTACTTC. Its protein is CASSLDLASEQYF.

The V call is TRBV6-5, the J call TRBJ2-3; a weak D match, TRBD2 (6 bases). This CDR3 is 14 amino acids long. The V gene lost 7 bases and the J gene lost 5 bases, with 16 bases spanning the gap. CDR1 is MNHEY, CDR2 SVGAGI, per germline. The CDR3 sequence: CASNGAGLGDTQYF. CDR3 DNA: TGTGCCAGCAATGGGGCGGGGTTGGGAGATACGCAGTATTTT.